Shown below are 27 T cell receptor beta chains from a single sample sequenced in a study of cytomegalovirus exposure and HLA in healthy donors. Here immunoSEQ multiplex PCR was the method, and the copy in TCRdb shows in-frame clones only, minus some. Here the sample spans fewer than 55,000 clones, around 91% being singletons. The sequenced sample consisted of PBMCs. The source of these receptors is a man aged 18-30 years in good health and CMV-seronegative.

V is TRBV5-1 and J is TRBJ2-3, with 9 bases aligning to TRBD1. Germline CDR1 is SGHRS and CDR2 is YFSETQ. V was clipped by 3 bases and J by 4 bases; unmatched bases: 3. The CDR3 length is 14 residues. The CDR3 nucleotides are TGCGCCAGCAGCTCACAGGGGGCCCCAGATACGCAGTATTTT. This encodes CASSSQGAPDTQYF.

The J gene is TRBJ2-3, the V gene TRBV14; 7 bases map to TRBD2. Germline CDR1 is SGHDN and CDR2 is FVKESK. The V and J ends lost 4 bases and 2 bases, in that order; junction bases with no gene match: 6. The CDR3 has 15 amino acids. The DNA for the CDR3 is TGTGCCAGCAGCCTTCGACTAGCACCCACAGATACGCAGTATTTT. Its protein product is CASSLRLAPTDTQYF. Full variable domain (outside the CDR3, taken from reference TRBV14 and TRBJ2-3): EAGVTQFPSHSVIEKGQTVTLRCDPISGHDNLYWYRRVMGKEIKFLLHFVKESKQDESGMPNNRFLAERTGGTYSTLKVQPAELEDSGVYFCASSLRLAPTDTQYFGPGTRLTVL.

The CDR3 nucleotides are TGTGCCAGTCATCCACTACCTAGCTCCTACAATGAGCAGTTCTTC. It specifies CASHPLPSSYNEQFF. The chain joins TRBV28 to TRBJ2-1; D unresolved. CDR1 is MDHEN and CDR2 is SYDVKM in the germline V gene. Trimming left V 9 bases short and J 0 bases short, with 15 bases between. This CDR3 comprises 15 residues.

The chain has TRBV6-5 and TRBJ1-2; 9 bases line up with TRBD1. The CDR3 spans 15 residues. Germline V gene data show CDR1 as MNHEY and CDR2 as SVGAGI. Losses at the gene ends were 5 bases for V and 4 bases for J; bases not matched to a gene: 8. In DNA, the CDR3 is TGTGCCAGCAGTCCAAAGGACAGGGGCTTCTATGGCTACACCTTC. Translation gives CASSPKDRGFYGYTF.

CDR3 amino acids: CAWSVRDPGELFF. CDR3 coding DNA: TGTGCCTGGAGTGTACGAGATCCCGGGGAGCTGTTTTTT. This chain uses TRBV30 with TRBJ2-2; D call uncertain. Germline CDR1 and CDR2: GTSNPN and SVGIG (reference sequence). The V and J ends lost 0 bases and 6 bases respectively, with 8 bases between them. This CDR3 has 13 amino acids.

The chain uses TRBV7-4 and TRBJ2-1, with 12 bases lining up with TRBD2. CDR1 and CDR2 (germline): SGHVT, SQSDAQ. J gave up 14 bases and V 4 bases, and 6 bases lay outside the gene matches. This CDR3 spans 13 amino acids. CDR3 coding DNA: TGTGCCAGCAGCTGGAGGCTAGCGGGAGGGAAGTTCTTC. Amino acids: CASSWRLAGGKFF. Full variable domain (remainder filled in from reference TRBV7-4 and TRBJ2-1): GAGVSQSPRYKVAKRGRDVALRCDSISGHVTLYWYRQTLGQGSEVLTYSQSDAQRDKSGRPSGRFSAERPERSVSTLKIQRTEQGDSAVYLCASSWRLAGGKFFGPGTRLTVL.

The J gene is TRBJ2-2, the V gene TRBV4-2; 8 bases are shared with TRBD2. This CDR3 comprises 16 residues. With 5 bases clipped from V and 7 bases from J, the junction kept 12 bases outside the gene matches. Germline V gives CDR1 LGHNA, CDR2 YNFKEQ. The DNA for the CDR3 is TGTGCCAGCAGCTCCCGAGCCAGCGGGAGCGTCGGGGAGCTGTTTTTT. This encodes CASSSRASGSVGELFF.

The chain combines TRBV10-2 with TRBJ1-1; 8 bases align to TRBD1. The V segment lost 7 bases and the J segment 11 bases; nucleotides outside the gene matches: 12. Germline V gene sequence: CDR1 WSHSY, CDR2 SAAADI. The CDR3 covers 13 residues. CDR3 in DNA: TGCGCCAGCACCTCAGGACAGGGTCCTTTGGCTTTCTTT. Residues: CASTSGQGPLAFF.

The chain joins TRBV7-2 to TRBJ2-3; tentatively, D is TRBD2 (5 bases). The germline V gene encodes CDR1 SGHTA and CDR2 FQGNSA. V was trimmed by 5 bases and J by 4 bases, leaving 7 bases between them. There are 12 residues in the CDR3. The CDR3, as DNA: TGTGCCAGCAGCGGGAGCGCAGATACGCAGTATTTT. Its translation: CASSGSADTQYF.

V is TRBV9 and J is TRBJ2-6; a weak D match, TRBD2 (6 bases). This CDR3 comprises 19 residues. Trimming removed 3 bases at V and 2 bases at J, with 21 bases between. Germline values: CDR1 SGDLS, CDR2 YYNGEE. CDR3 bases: TGTGCCAGCAGCGCCAACCTGGGGGGTCCCTCCCCTGGGGCCAACGTCCTGACTTTC. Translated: CASSANLGGPSPGANVLTF.

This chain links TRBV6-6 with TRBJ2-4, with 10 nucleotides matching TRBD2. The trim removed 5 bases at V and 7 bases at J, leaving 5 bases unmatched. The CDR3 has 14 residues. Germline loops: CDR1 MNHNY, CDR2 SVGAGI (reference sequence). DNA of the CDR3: TGTGCCAGCAGTAGCGGGAGGGCCGGGAACATTCAGTACTTC. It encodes CASSSGRAGNIQYF.

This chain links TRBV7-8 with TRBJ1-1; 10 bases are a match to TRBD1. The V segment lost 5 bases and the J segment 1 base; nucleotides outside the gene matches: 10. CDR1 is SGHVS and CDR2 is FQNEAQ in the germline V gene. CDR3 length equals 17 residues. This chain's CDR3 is CASSPGTGVFANTEAFF. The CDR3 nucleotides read TGTGCCAGCAGCCCCGGGACAGGGGTCTTTGCGAACACTGAAGCTTTCTTT.

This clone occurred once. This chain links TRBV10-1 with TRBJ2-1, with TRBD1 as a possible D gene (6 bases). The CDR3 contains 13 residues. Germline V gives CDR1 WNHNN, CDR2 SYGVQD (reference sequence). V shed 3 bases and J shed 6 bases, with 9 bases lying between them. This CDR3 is CASSDSGVNEQFF. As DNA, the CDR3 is TGCGCCAGCAGTGATTCAGGGGTCAATGAGCAGTTCTTC.

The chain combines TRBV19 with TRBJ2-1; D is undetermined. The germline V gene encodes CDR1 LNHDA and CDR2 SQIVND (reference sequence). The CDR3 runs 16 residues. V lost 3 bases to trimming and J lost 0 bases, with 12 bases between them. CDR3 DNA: TGTGCCAGTAGTATTGGTCAACCGAGCTCCTACAATGAGCAGTTCTTC. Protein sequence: CASSIGQPSSYNEQFF.

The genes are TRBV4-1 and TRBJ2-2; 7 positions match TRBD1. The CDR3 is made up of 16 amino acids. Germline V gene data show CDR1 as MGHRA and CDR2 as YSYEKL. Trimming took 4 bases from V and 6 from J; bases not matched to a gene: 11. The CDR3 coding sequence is TGCGCCAGCAGCCTAACGACAGGGTATTCAGCCGGGGAGCTGTTTTTT. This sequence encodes CASSLTTGYSAGELFF.

As DNA, the CDR3 is TGTGCCAGCAGCCCAGACTTAGCGGCATACAATGAGCAGTTCTTC. Translating gives CASSPDLAAYNEQFF. The chain has TRBV9 and TRBJ2-1; perhaps TRBD2 as D (6 bases). Germline V gene data show CDR1 as SGDLS and CDR2 as YYNGEE. V was trimmed by 4 bases and J by 4 bases, leaving 15 bases between them. This CDR3 region has 15 residues.

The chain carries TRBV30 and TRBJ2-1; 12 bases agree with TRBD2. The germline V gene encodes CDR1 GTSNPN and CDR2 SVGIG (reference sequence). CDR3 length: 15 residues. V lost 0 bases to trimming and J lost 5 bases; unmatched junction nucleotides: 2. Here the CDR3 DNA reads TGTGCCTGGAGTGTACGACTAGCGGGAGACAATGAGCAGTTCTTC. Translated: CAWSVRLAGDNEQFF.

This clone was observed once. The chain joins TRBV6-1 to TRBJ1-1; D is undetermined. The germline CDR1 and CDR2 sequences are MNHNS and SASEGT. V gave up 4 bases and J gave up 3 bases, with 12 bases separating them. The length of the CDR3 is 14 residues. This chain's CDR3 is CASSARGWDTEAFF. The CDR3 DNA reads TGTGCCAGCAGTGCGAGAGGTTGGGACACTGAAGCTTTCTTT.

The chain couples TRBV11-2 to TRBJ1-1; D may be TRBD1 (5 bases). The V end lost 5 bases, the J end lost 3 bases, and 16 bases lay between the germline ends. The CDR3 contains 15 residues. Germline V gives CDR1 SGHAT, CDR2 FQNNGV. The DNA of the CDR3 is TGTGCCAGCAGCCGTACCTTAGGGGCCTACACTGAAGCTTTCTTT. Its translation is CASSRTLGAYTEAFF.

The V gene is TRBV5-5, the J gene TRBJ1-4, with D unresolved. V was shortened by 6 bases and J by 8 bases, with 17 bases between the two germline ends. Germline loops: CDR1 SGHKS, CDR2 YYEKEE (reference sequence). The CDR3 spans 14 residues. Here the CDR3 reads CASTLQSLGEKLFF. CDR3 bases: TGTGCCAGCACCCTACAGAGTCTTGGGGAAAAACTGTTTTTT.

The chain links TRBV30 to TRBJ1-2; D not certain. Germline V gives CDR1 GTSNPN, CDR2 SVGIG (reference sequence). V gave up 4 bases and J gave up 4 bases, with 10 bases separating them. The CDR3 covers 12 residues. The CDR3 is CAWTTSGYGYTF. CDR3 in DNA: TGTGCCTGGACTACGTCGGGCTATGGCTACACCTTC.

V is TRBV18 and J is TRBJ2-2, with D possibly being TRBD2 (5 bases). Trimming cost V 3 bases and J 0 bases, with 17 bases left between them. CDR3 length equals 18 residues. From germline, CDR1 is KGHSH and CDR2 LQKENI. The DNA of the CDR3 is TGTGCCAGCTCACCCGGGCCCAGCCCACTAGCGAACACCGGGGAGCTGTTTTTT. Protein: CASSPGPSPLANTGELFF.

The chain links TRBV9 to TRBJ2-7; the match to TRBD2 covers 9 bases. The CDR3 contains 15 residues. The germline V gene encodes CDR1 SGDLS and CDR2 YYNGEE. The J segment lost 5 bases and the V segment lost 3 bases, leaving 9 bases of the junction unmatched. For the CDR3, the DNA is TGTGCCAGCAGCGGTAGCGGGAGTAGCGTCCACGAGCAGTACTTC. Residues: CASSGSGSSVHEQYF.

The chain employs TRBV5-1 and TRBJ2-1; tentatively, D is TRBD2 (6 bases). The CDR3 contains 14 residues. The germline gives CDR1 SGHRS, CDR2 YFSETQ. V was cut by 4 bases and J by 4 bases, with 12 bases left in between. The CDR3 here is CASSLLSGYNEQFF. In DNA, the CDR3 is TGCGCCAGCAGCCTCCTTAGCGGTTACAATGAGCAGTTCTTC. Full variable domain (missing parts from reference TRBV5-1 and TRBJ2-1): KAGVTQTPRYLIKTRGQQVTLSCSPISGHRSVSWYQQTPGQGLQFLFEYFSETQRNKGNFPGRFSGRQFSNSRSEMNVSTLELGDSALYLCASSLLSGYNEQFFGPGTRLTVL.

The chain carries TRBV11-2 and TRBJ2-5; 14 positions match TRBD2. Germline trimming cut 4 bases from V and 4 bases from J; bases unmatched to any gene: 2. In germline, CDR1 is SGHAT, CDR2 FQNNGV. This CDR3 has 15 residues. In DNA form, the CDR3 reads TGTGCCAGCAGCTCGGGGACTAGCGGGAGAGAGACCCAGTACTTC. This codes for CASSSGTSGRETQYF.

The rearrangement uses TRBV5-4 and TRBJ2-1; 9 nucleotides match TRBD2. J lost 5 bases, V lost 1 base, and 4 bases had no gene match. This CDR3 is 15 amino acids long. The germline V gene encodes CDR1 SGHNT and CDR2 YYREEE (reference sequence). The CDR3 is CASSLKREADNEQFF. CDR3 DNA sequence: TGTGCCAGCAGCTTGAAGCGGGAGGCCGACAATGAGCAGTTCTTC.

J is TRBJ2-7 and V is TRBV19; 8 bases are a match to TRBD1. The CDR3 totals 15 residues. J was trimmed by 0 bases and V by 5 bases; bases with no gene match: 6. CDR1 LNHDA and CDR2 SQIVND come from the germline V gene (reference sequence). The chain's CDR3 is CASSPGQGFSYEQYF. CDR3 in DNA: TGTGCCAGTAGTCCCGGACAGGGTTTCTCCTACGAGCAGTACTTC.